The 25 T cell receptor beta chains below were found in one sample sequenced in a study of PD-L1 blockade in urothelial cancer. This table comes from immunoSEQ multiplex PCR, and its TCRdb copy is limited to in-frame clones, with some not included. The sample yields tens of thousands of clones, around 82% seen once. This specimen was PBMCs, taken around atezolizumab (anti-PD-L1) treatment. The receptors were gathered from a man between 40 and 49 years old with urothelial cancer.

The chain recombines TRBV7-9 with TRBJ1-4; D unresolved. CDR3 size: 14 residues. V lost 1 base and J 4 bases, leaving 7 bases between the germline ends. Germline V gene sequence: CDR1 SEHNR, CDR2 FQNEAQ (reference sequence). CDR3 DNA sequence: TGTGCCAGCAGCTTAGACACGATTAATGAAAAACTGTTTTTT. It specifies CASSLDTINEKLFF.

The genes are TRBV5-6 and TRBJ2-5; D is undetermined. The CDR3 length is 13 residues. Germline CDR1 is SGHDT and CDR2 is YYEEEE. V was shortened by 7 bases and J by 5 bases, with 15 bases between the two germline ends. The CDR3 DNA sequence: TGTGCCAGCCACGACGGAGCCAAGGAGACCCAGTACTTC. It codes for CASHDGAKETQYF.

The J gene is TRBJ1-1, the V gene TRBV9; perhaps TRBD1 as D (5 bases). CDR3 length: 16 amino acids. Trimming stripped 3 bases from V and 4 bases from J, with 19 bases between. Germline CDR1 reads SGDLS; CDR2 reads YYNGEE. Here the CDR3 DNA reads TGTGCCAGCAGCGAAGGCGCAGGGAAAGACGGCACTGAAGCTTTCTTT. Protein sequence: CASSEGAGKDGTEAFF.

The CDR3 region has the DNA TGTGCCAGCAGTTTAAACCTAGCGGCCAGGCGAGAGACCCAGTACTTC. This translates into CASSLNLAARRETQYF. This sequence joins TRBV6-5 and TRBJ2-5; 7 bases map to TRBD2. CDR1 and CDR2 from the germline V gene are MNHEY and SVGAGI. J was trimmed by 4 bases and V by 4 bases; bases with no gene match: 12. CDR3 length equals 16 residues.

Details on this clone: The same CDR3 arises from other DNA sequences in this sample as well. The genes are TRBV18 and TRBJ2-7, with D possibly being TRBD1 (6 bases). The germline V gene has CDR1 KGHSH and CDR2 LQKENI. V gave up 6 bases and J gave up 4 bases, with 10 bases separating them. The CDR3 is 12 amino acids. CDR3 sequence (DNA): TGTGCCAGCTCCCCGGACAGTTACGAGCAGTACTTC. Translating gives CASSPDSYEQYF.

This chain links TRBV30 with TRBJ2-7, with a weak D call TRBD2 (6 bases). The CDR3 length is 13 residues. V gave up 5 bases and J gave up 5 bases, with 16 bases separating them. The V gene's germline CDR1 is GTSNPN and CDR2 SVGIG (reference sequence). The CDR3 reads CAWGSGLGDEQYF. Here the CDR3 DNA reads TGTGCCTGGGGGTCGGGACTGGGCGACGAGCAGTACTTC.

This clone was recorded only once. The chain uses TRBV5-1 and TRBJ2-4, with 9 bases matching TRBD1. V lost 5 bases, J lost 3 bases, and 9 bases stayed unmatched. The CDR3 covers 16 residues. CDR1 and CDR2 (germline): SGHRS, YFSETQ. The CDR3 DNA sequence: TGCGCCAGCAGGAAAACAGGGGGCAGCGGCAAAAACATTCAGTACTTC. Translated, it gives CASRKTGGSGKNIQYF.

V is TRBV5-4 and J is TRBJ2-5, with no clear D. CDR1 and CDR2 from the germline V gene are SGHNT and YYREEE (reference sequence). The length of the CDR3 is 16 residues. V was clipped by 3 bases and J by 2 bases, with 17 bases between them. The CDR3 protein is CASSSNGVIRQETQYF. CDR3 nucleotide sequence: TGTGCCAGCAGCTCTAACGGAGTTATCCGTCAAGAGACCCAGTACTTC.

CDR3 coding DNA: TGTGCCAGCAGTGAGGGACAGGGCAAGGGCTACACCTTC. Its translation is CASSEGQGKGYTF. The rearrangement links TRBV28 to TRBJ1-2, with 9 nucleotides matching TRBD1. V dropped 5 bases and J dropped 8; count of bases not matched to a gene: 6. Germline CDR1 is MDHEN and CDR2 is SYDVKM. The CDR3 consists of 13 residues.

This clone was found a few times. The chain has TRBV7-8 and TRBJ1-1; weak D call: TRBD1 (6 bases). The CDR3 contains 20 residues. Germline CDR1 and CDR2: SGHVS and FQNEAQ. Trimming stripped 5 bases from V and 3 bases from J, with 31 bases between. The CDR3 loop is CASSRGSGGSGGRVDTEAFF. Here the CDR3 DNA reads TGTGCCAGCAGCAGGGGAAGTGGCGGTAGCGGGGGGCGCGTGGACACTGAAGCTTTCTTT.

V is TRBV7-3 and J is TRBJ2-1; a weak D match, TRBD1 (6 bases). Germline CDR1 and CDR2: SGHTA and FQGTGA. The CDR3 contains 14 residues. Trimming stripped 2 bases from V and 7 bases from J, with 12 bases between. Written as DNA, the CDR3 is TGTGCCAGCAGCTTAGGGGGCTCGATAAATGAGCAGTTCTTC. This gives the protein CASSLGGSINEQFF.

The V call is TRBV20-1, the J call TRBJ1-1; no reliable D call. With 5 bases removed from V and 0 bases from J, the gap between germline ends came to 4 bases. The CDR3 is 11 residues long. The germline CDR1 and CDR2 sequences are DFQATT and SNEGSKA (reference sequence). The CDR3 is CSAPLNTEAFF. CDR3 DNA sequence: TGCAGTGCTCCTCTGAACACTGAAGCTTTCTTT.

This clone was picked up one time. The V call is TRBV4-1, the J call TRBJ1-6, with 9 nucleotides matching TRBD1. Per germline, CDR1 MGHRA and CDR2 YSYEKL. V lost 0 bases and J lost 8; bases outside the gene matches: 2. CDR3 size: 15 residues. CDR3 bases: TGCGCCAGCAGCCAAGAGGGACAGGGACATTCACCCCTCCACTTT. As protein: CASSQEGQGHSPLHF.

The chain links TRBV28 to TRBJ2-5, with a weak D call TRBD1 (8 bases). The V gene's germline CDR1 is MDHEN and CDR2 SYDVKM. CDR3 length: 15 amino acids. The ends were cut back, 6 bases at V and 2 bases at J, with 16 bases in the middle. CDR3 residues: CASRPQQGGQETQYF. DNA for the CDR3: TGTGCCAGCAGACCACAACAGGGGGGGCAAGAGACCCAGTACTTC.

The V call is TRBV30, the J call TRBJ1-1, with D tentatively TRBD1 (6 bases). With 0 bases removed from V and 10 bases from J, the gap between germline ends came to 12 bases. This CDR3 has 12 amino acids. The germline gives CDR1 GTSNPN, CDR2 SVGIG (reference sequence). CDR3 DNA: TGTGCCTGGAGTGTACGGGGGGGGCTAGCTTTCTTT. This translates into CAWSVRGGLAFF.

V and J are TRBV4-1 and TRBJ2-3, with 9 bases aligning to TRBD2. The CDR3 extends over 16 amino acids. The germline CDR1 and CDR2 sequences are MGHRA and YSYEKL. The J segment lost 3 bases and the V segment lost 4 bases, leaving 8 bases of the junction unmatched. CDR3 bases: TGCGCCAGCAGCCCAGGACTAGCGCGGCTAACAGATACGCAGTATTTT. This sequence encodes CASSPGLARLTDTQYF.

This clone was counted a single time. The V gene is TRBV27, the J gene TRBJ2-1, with TRBD2 matching over 12 bases. The CDR3 consists of 16 residues. In germline, CDR1 is MNHEY, CDR2 SMNVEV (reference sequence). V shed 5 bases, J shed 8 bases, and the junction held 10 bases outside the gene matches. The CDR3 region has the DNA TGTGCCAGCAGTGCCGCTAGCGGGAGGGTTGAGGATGAGCAGTTCTTC. Its protein product is CASSAASGRVEDEQFF.

In its sample, this clone was seen a few times. The gene calls are TRBV9 and TRBJ1-5; 8 positions match TRBD1. The junction had 7 bases not matched to a gene; V was cut back by 5 bases and J by 3 bases. This CDR3 is 15 amino acids long. Germline values: CDR1 SGDLS, CDR2 YYNGEE. The CDR3 is CASSRRGQDNQPQHF. The CDR3 region has the DNA TGTGCCAGCAGTCGCAGGGGACAGGACAATCAGCCCCAGCATTTT.

The chain has TRBV7-8 and TRBJ1-1; 8 nucleotides line up with TRBD1. The length of the CDR3 is 18 residues. Trimming at V came to 0 bases and at J to 1 base, leaving 10 bases not matched to a gene. CDR1 and CDR2 from the germline V gene are SGHVS and FQNEAQ. The CDR3 DNA is TGTGCCAGCAGCTTAGCCGGACAGGGTATTTTCGCGAACACTGAAGCTTTCTTT. As protein: CASSLAGQGIFANTEAFF. Filled out from reference TRBV7-8 and TRBJ1-1, the complete variable domain reads GAGVSQSPRYKVAKRGQDVALRCDPISGHVSLFWYQQALGQGPEFLTYFQNEAQLDKSGLPSDRFFAERPEGSVSTLKIQRTQQEDSAVYLCASSLAGQGIFANTEAFFGQGTRLTVV.

This rearrangement joins TRBV19 to TRBJ1-1, with 11 bases fitting TRBD1. J was trimmed by 5 bases and V by 2 bases; bases with no gene match: 13. Germline V CDR1 and CDR2: LNHDA, SQIVND (reference sequence). This CDR3 comprises 18 residues. DNA for the CDR3: TGTGCCAGTAGTATAAACGCGGGACAGGGGGGAAGTGGGACTGAAGCTTTCTTT. The encoded protein is CASSINAGQGGSGTEAFF. Complete variable domain (other parts from reference TRBV19 and TRBJ1-1): DGGITQSPKYLFRKEGQNVTLSCEQNLNHDAMYWYRQDPGQGLRLIYYSQIVNDFQKGDIAEGYSVSREKKESFPLTVTSAQKNPTAFYLCASSINAGQGGSGTEAFFGQGTRLTVV.

The chain has TRBV18 and TRBJ2-1; 7 bases are a match to TRBD2. The CDR3 consists of 15 residues. The germline V gene encodes CDR1 KGHSH and CDR2 LQKENI. Unmatched junction bases numbered 6, after V lost 3 bases and J lost 4 bases. The CDR3 DNA reads as TGTGCCAGCTCACCTCTAGCGGTGGGTTACAATGAGCAGTTCTTC. It specifies CASSPLAVGYNEQFF.

V is TRBV15 and J is TRBJ2-7, with 8 bases that match TRBD1. This CDR3 comprises 16 residues. V lost 3 bases and J lost 1; bases outside the gene matches: 8. CDR1 and CDR2 (germline): LNHNV, YYDKDF (reference sequence). CDR3 sequence: CATSSEQGGISYEQYF. The CDR3 DNA sequence: TGTGCCACCAGCAGTGAACAGGGGGGAATATCCTACGAGCAGTACTTC.

The sample holds a few counts of this clone. This chain connects TRBV28 to TRBJ1-1; D not certain. Germline assignment: CDR1 MDHEN and CDR2 SYDVKM. The CDR3 runs 11 residues. The V end was cut by 4 bases, the J end by 10 bases, with 10 bases between. In nucleotides, the CDR3 is TGTGCCAGCAGTTACCGTAGCACAGCTTTCTTT. This codes for CASSYRSTAFF.

The rearrangement uses TRBV4-1 and TRBJ1-3, with D uncertain. Germline-derived CDR1 and CDR2 are MGHRA and YSYEKL. V was cut by 1 base and J by 1 base, with 20 bases left in between. This CDR3 is built from 19 residues. DNA of the CDR3: TGCGCCAGCAGCCAAGTTAGGCTTGCGGCGGGAAGATCTGGAAACACCATATATTTT. This codes for CASSQVRLAAGRSGNTIYF.

In this sample, this clone turned up a few times. V is TRBV5-1 and J is TRBJ1-4; TRBD1 is a possible D gene (6 bases). V lost 3 bases and J lost 1, with 10 bases in between. The CDR3 contains 15 residues. Germline values: CDR1 SGHRS, CDR2 YFSETQ. The CDR3 loop reads CASSSGRGTNEKLFF. The CDR3 DNA reads TGCGCCAGCAGCTCGGGCAGGGGAACTAATGAAAAACTGTTTTTT.